The TCR beta chain described here comes from a study of T cell clonality in common variable immunodeficiency. CVID and control samples used equivalent genomic DNA input. Only in-frame clones appear in the TCRdb table, and some are missing; sequencing was by immunoSEQ multiplex PCR. The sample is made up of about 40,000 clones, none counted only once. V was clipped by 3 bases and J by 2 bases; unmatched bases: 16. The CDR3 contains 20 residues. From germline, CDR1 is MDHEN and CDR2 SYDVKM. Most patients and controls had Caucasian heritage. Heparinized whole blood, roughly 5 to 8.5 ml, came from each donor. This clone has ten or more counts. The CDR3 end is not reached by the read, which stops 3 residues before it; the germline J gene fills it in.

The gene calls are TRBV28 and TRBJ2-5, with 12 positions matching TRBD2. Source material: peripheral blood mononuclear cells. The clonotype comes from a person aged 18 to 70 in good health. CDR3 loop: CASSLSPPLAGGGRQETQYF. CDR3 bases read: TGTGCCAGCAGTTTGTCACCCCCACTAGCGGGAGGAGGAAGGCAAGAGACC.